This T cell receptor (beta chain) was documented in a study of cytomegalovirus exposure and HLA in healthy donors. The CDR3 consists of 14 residues. CDR1 SEHNR and CDR2 FQNEAQ come from the germline V gene (reference sequence). V shed 5 bases and J 2 bases; nucleotides not matched to a gene: 5. This table comes from immunoSEQ multiplex PCR, and its TCRdb copy is limited to in-frame clones, with some not included. Of some 150,000 clones detected, just under 90% appear once; the ten largest clones hold roughly 1.4%. Input material: PBMCs. The sequence was obtained from a woman aged 30 to 39 in good health and CMV-seronegative. V usage is TRBV7-9 and J usage is TRBJ2-5, with TRBD1 matching 7 bases. The DNA for the CDR3 is TGTGCCAGCAGCACCGGGACAGTACAAGAGACCCAGTACTTC. It translates to CASSTGTVQETQYF.